These T cell receptor beta chains were read from a single sample in a study of blood T cell repertoires in COVID-19. Produced via immunoSEQ multiplex PCR; TCRdb's table is partial and in-frame only. In the table there are roughly 23,000 clones, roughly 91% of which are singletons. The specimen was peripheral blood. The receptors come from a man in his 70s with acute or convalescent COVID-19. Each CDR3 is given with its conserved first and last residue. The order of the fields is V gene, CDR3 protein.

TRBV15	CATSRGQGGYEQYF
TRBV6-2/TRBV6-3	CASSTGTGELFF
TRBV5-4	CASSLGFSSYEQYF
TRBV29-1	CSVVEQGAYEKLFF
TRBV5-8	CASSAGGANVLTF
TRBV5-4	CASSVMTPQNTEAFF
TRBV28	CASSLYLGGQALNQPQHF
TRBV2	CASSRQYEQYF
TRBV18	CASSPLPTSGSYNEQFF
TRBV29-1	CSGAQQAGELFF
TRBV6-2/TRBV6-3	CASSYGRVGNQPQHF
TRBV4-2	CASSHRDREWYGYTF
TRBV11-1	CASSLGGGPNQPQHF
TRBV12-3/TRBV12-4	CASSQGPNQPQHF
TRBV3-1/TRBV3-2	CASSQAPGGAISYEQYF
TRBV5-4	CASSSMKSRTEAFF
TRBV28	CASSFSRDYEQYF
TRBV5-1	CASSFGGETQYF